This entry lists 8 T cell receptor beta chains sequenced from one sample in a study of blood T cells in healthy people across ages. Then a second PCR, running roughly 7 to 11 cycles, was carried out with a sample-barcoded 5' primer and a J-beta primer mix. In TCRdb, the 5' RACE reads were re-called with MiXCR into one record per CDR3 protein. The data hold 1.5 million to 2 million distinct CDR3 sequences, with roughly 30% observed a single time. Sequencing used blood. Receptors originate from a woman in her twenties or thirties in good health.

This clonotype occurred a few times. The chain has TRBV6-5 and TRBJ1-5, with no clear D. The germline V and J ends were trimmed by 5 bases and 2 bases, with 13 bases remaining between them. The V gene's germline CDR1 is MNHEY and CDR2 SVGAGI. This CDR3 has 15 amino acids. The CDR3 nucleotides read TGTGCCAGCAGTCAAACGGGAGGCGGCAATCAGCCCCAGCATTTT. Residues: CASSQTGGGNQPQHF.

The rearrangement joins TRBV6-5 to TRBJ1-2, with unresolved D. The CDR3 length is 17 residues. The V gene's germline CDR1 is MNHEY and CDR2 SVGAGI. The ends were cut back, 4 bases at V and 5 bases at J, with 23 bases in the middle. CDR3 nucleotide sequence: TGTGCCAGCAGTTCCATGTTCCTTTTCCTGTGGCCATATGGCTACACCTTC. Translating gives CASSSMFLFLWPYGYTF.

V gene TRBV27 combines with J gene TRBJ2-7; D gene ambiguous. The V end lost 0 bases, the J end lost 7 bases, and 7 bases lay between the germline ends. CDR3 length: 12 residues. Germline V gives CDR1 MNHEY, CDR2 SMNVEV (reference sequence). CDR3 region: CASSLSKNEQYF. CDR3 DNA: TGTGCCAGCAGTTTATCGAAGAATGAGCAGTACTTC.

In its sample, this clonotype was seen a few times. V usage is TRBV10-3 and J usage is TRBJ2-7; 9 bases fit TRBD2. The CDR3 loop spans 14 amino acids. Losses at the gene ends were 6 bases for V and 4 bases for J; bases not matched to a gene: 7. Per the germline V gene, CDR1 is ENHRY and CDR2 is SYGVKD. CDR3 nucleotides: TGTGCCATCAGCGAACCTAGCGGGGAGTACGAGCAGTACTTC. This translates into CAISEPSGEYEQYF.

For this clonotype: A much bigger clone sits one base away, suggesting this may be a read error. The CDR3 coding sequence is TGCGCCGGCAGCATCGGACAGGGACACAATGAGCAGTTCTTC. It yields the protein CAGSIGQGHNEQFF. This sequence joins TRBV5-1 and TRBJ2-1; 8 nucleotides align to TRBD1. This CDR3 has 14 residues. Germline lookup yields CDR1 SGHRS and CDR2 YFSETQ.

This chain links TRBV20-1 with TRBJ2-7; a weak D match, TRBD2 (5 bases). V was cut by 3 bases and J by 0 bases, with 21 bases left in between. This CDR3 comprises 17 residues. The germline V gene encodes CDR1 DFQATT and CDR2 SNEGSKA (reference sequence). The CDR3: CSARSPGKGLYSYEQYF. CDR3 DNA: TGCAGTGCTAGGAGTCCGGGGAAGGGTCTATACTCCTACGAGCAGTACTTC.

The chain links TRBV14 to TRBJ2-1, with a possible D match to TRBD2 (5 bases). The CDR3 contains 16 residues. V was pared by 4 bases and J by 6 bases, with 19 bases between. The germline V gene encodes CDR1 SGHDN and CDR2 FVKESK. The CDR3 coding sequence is TGTGCCAGCAGCCCAAGACTGTACGGGGATGGCAATGAGCAGTTCTTC. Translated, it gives CASSPRLYGDGNEQFF.

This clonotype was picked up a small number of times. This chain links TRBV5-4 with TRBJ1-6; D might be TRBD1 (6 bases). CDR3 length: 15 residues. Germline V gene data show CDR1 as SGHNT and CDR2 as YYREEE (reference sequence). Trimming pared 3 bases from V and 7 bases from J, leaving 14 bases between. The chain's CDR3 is CASSSDSPGNSPLHF. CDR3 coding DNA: TGTGCCAGCAGCTCGGACAGTCCGGGGAATTCACCCCTCCACTTT.